This T cell receptor (beta chain) emerged from a study of blood T cell repertoires in COVID-19. Participants spanned ages roughly 18 to 90 years and resided in some 22 US areas. Assignments of participants to cohorts depended upon their own reported clinical history. For recovered donors of Cohort 3, there were two negative PCRs, clearance, or symptom resolution. Original processing notes: Scientists estimated how many nucleated cells there were by amplifying reference gene primers. The assay was immunoSEQ multiplex PCR, and TCRdb's table has in-frame clones only and misses some. For V, J and clone size, that table is used; D and trimming come from the DNA. Here the sample spans fewer than 400,000 clones, 70% to 90% being singletons. V shed 0 bases and J shed 7 bases, with 16 bases lying between them. Germline loops: CDR1 GTSNPN, CDR2 SVGIG (reference sequence). CDR3 length: 16 residues.

The chain links TRBV30 to TRBJ1-6; D unresolved. Material: PBMCs or T cells enriched from blood (not recorded which). The clonotype was recovered from a man younger than 45 who had recovered from COVID-19. CDR3 DNA: TGTGCCTGGAGTGTATTAAGGCAGGCCCCGAATTCACCCCTCCACTTT. Its translation: CAWSVLRQAPNSPLHF.